What follows is one T cell receptor (beta chain) and its context. The sample belongs to a study of blood T cell repertoires in COVID-19. Germline-derived CDR1 and CDR2 are SGDLS and YYNGEE. The V end lost 4 bases, the J end lost 4 bases, and 15 bases lay between the germline ends. The CDR3 has 15 residues. In Seattle, patients joined the study during active infection and were tracked longitudinally. Original handling: Reference gene primer amplification gave estimated nucleated cell counts. Sequencing used immunoSEQ multiplex PCR; TCRdb keeps in-frame clones, though not all of them. V, J and clone size reflect that table, while D and trimming were determined from the DNA. The sample has about 300,000 clones, approximately 92% seen once.

The sample was peripheral blood. The TCR was taken from a woman aged 25 to 39 with COVID-19, enrolled during active disease. The gene calls are TRBV9 and TRBJ2-1, with D perhaps TRBD2 (6 bases). The CDR3 region has the DNA TGTGCCAGCAGCCCCCGGATAGCGGTTTACAATGAGCAGTTCTTC. Translation gives CASSPRIAVYNEQFF. The variable domain in full, with the rest retrieved from reference TRBV9 and TRBJ2-1, is DSGVTQTPKHLITATGQRVTLRCSPRSGDLSVYWYQQSLDQGLQFLIQYYNGEERAKGNILERFSAQQFPDLHSELNLSSLELGDSALYFCASSPRIAVYNEQFFGPGTRLTVL.